One sample yielded the 3 T cell receptor beta chains listed below, sequenced in a study of shared clonotypes between healthy human individuals. Sequencing was performed with immunoSEQ multiplex PCR; in TCRdb, only in-frame clones are kept and a portion is missing. The sample shows some 2 million clones, about 95% of them seen only once. As defined, naive CD8 cells were CD45RO-negative and positively selected for CCR7, with terminally differentiated effector memory CD45RA+ cells excluded. Sequences were obtained from naive CD8+ T cells sorted from blood. The source is a man between 18 and 35 years old in good health.

V usage is TRBV11-2 and J usage is TRBJ2-3; D remains ambiguous. Trimming took off 5 bases at V and 2 bases at J, with 14 bases between the two ends. CDR1 and CDR2 from the germline V gene are SGHAT and FQNNGV. CDR3 length: 15 residues. CDR3 sequence reads: CASSPRAVITDTQYF. Written as DNA, the CDR3 is TGTGCCAGCAGCCCTAGGGCAGTTATCACAGATACGCAGTATTTT.

The CDR3 DNA sequence: TGTGCCAGCACCCACCCCCAGGTACTTTACACAGATACGCAGTATTTT. It yields the protein CASTHPQVLYTDTQYF. The chain uses TRBV7-2 and TRBJ2-3; no firm D call. CDR1 is SGHTA and CDR2 is FQGNSA in the germline V gene. The V end was cut by 7 bases, the J end by 2 bases, with 19 bases between. CDR3 length: 16 residues.

The chain carries TRBV6-5 and TRBJ1-2, with TRBD1 as a possible D gene (5 bases). Germline-derived CDR1 and CDR2 are MNHEY and SVGAGI. V gave up 5 bases and J gave up 7 bases, with 14 bases separating them. The CDR3 is made up of 13 amino acids. In nucleotides, the CDR3 is TGTGCCAGCAGTCACGTGGGGGTTTTTGGCTACACCTTC. Translation gives CASSHVGVFGYTF.